The 9 T cell receptor beta chains given below trace back to one sample, sequenced in a study of T cells in Graves' hyperthyroidism and ophthalmopathy. Amplified TCR beta CDR3 regions derived from RNA transcripts. An initial round of RT-PCR targeting the TCR CDR3 relied on the HTBI primer set. TCRdb re-analysed the multiplex PCR reads in MiXCR, keeping a single row per CDR3 protein. The data hold approximately 430,000 distinct CDR3 sequences, with about a sixth observed a single time. Sequenced sample: blood. The source is a woman in her late teens or twenties with Graves' hyperthyroidism.

The chain employs TRBV4-1 and TRBJ2-1; 9 bases are shared with TRBD2. Per the germline V gene, CDR1 is MGHRA and CDR2 is YSYEKL. The V and J ends lost 5 bases and 5 bases, in that order; junction bases with no gene match: 10. The CDR3 runs 16 residues. The CDR3 here is CASSYQPGLANNEQFF. The DNA for the CDR3 is TGCGCCAGCAGCTACCAGCCGGGACTAGCTAACAATGAGCAGTTCTTC.

V usage is TRBV9 and J usage is TRBJ2-1; 7 positions match TRBD1. Germline CDR1 reads SGDLS; CDR2 reads YYNGEE. The CDR3 contains 16 residues. The junction had 8 bases not matched to a gene; V was cut back by 3 bases and J by 2 bases. The CDR3 nucleotides read TGTGCCAGCAGCGACCGACAGGGTTGGGCCTACAATGAGCAGTTCTTC. Translated: CASSDRQGWAYNEQFF. Based on the CDR3 plus reference TRBV9 and TRBJ2-1, the full variable domain is DSGVTQTPKHLITATGQRVTLRCSPRSGDLSVYWYQQSLDQGLQFLIQYYNGEERAKGNILERFSAQQFPDLHSELNLSSLELGDSALYFCASSDRQGWAYNEQFFGPGTRLTVL.

The CDR3 DNA is TGTGCCAGCAAACTCTCCGGGGGCCACCAAGAGACCCAGTACTTC. This encodes CASKLSGGHQETQYF. The V and J genes are TRBV12-3 or TRBV12-4 and TRBJ2-5, with D perhaps being TRBD1 or TRBD2 (6 bases each). The CDR3 loop spans 15 amino acids. Trimming pared 7 bases from V and 0 bases from J, leaving 15 bases between.

The chain carries TRBV28 and TRBJ1-4; 9 bases align to TRBD1. J gave up 8 bases and V 8 bases, and 6 bases lay outside the gene matches. Germline CDR1 is MDHEN and CDR2 is SYDVKM. The CDR3 is made up of 13 amino acids. The CDR3: CASGGQGHEKLFF. CDR3 nucleotides: TGTGCCAGCGGCGGACAGGGGCACGAAAAACTGTTTTTT.

With respect to this clonotype: A read error may be the cause here, since a much bigger clone is one base away. The CDR3 DNA reads as TGCGCCAGCAGCTTGGTTGGGGAGACAGATACGCAGCATTTT. Protein: CASSLVGETDTQHF. This sequence joins TRBV5-1 and TRBJ2-3; D perhaps matches TRBD1 (5 bases). Judging by the DNA end, TRBJ1-5 fits better; the J call may be wrong. Germline V gene sequence: CDR1 SGHRS, CDR2 YFSETQ. This CDR3 contains 14 residues.

This clonotype appeared many times. The rearrangement links TRBV7-9 to TRBJ1-3, with a tentative D call TRBD1 (5 bases). The CDR3 has 14 residues. CDR1 SEHNR and CDR2 FQNEAQ come from the germline V gene (reference sequence). With 7 bases removed from V and 0 bases from J, the gap between germline ends came to 10 bases. In nucleotides, the CDR3 is TGTGCCAGCACGCGGGGGAGCTCTGGAAACACCATATATTTT. Translation: CASTRGSSGNTIYF.

In regard to this clonotype: A much bigger clone sits one base away, suggesting this may be a read error. The chain uses TRBV6-1 and TRBJ2-2; no clear D. Germline V CDR1 and CDR2: MNHNS, SASEGT. With 6 bases removed from V and 1 base from J, the gap between germline ends came to 3 bases. The CDR3 is 12 amino acids. The CDR3 region has the DNA TGTGCCAGCAGAGGGAACACCGGGGAGCTGTTTTTT. Its protein is CASRGNTGELFF.

This clonotype appeared many times. The V call is TRBV12-3 or TRBV12-4, the J call TRBJ1-6, with a tentative D call TRBD1 (6 bases). The CDR3 runs to 14 residues. The V and J ends lost 6 bases and 9 bases respectively, with 15 bases between them. CDR3: CASREQGVSSPLHF. In DNA form, the CDR3 reads TGTGCCAGCAGGGAACAGGGTGTCAGTTCACCCCTCCACTTT.

This clonotype was picked up many times. The chain couples TRBV4-1 to TRBJ2-7; D possibly corresponds to TRBD2 (6 bases). The CDR3 runs to 13 residues. The ends were cut back, 1 base at V and 7 bases at J, with 11 bases in the middle. Germline lookup yields CDR1 MGHRA and CDR2 YSYEKL. As DNA, the CDR3 is TGCGCCAGCAGCCAAGTTGTGGAGGGGGAGCAGTACTTC. The encoded protein is CASSQVVEGEQYF.